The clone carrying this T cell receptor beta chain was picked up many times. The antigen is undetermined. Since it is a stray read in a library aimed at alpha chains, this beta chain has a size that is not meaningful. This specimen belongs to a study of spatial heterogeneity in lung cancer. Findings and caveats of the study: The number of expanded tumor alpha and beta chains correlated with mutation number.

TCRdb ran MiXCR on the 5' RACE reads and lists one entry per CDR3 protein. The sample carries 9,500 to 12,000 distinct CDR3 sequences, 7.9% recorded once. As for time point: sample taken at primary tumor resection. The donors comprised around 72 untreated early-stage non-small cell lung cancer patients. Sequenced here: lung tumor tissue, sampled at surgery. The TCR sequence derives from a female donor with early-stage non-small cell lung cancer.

DNA of the CDR3: TGCGCCAGCAGCCTGGGGGCGACAACCTACGAGCAGTACTTC. Translated, it gives CASSLGATTYEQYF. The chain uses TRBV5-1 and TRBJ2-7; TRBD1 might be the D (6 bases). V gave up 4 bases and J gave up 2 bases, with 13 bases separating them. The CDR3 runs to 14 residues. CDR1 is SGHRS, CDR2 YFSETQ, per germline.